Detailed here is one T cell receptor beta chain. Authors' processing steps: It was from reference gene primer amplification that nucleated cell counts were estimated. Profiled with immunoSEQ multiplex PCR; TCRdb holds only in-frame clones, not every one. V and J calls and clone size come straight from that table; D and trimming were deduced from the DNA. The top ten clones hold roughly 4.2% of a sample with approximately 240,000 clones, more than 65% of them seen once. Germline values: CDR1 SGHKS, CDR2 YYEKEE (reference sequence). J was trimmed by 10 bases and V by 6 bases; bases with no gene match: 14. This CDR3 spans 17 amino acids. The data belong to a study of blood T cell repertoires in COVID-19. Background on the study: From the United States, Italy and Spain came samples of acute and convalescent COVID-19. PBMCs, B-cell-depleted T cells, or T cells were the source of the cDNA or gDNA that made up the material.

The rearrangement uses TRBV5-5 and TRBJ1-6; 12 positions match TRBD1. The source is a woman in her thirties or forties with active or convalescent COVID-19. The source material was peripheral blood. CDR3 coding DNA: TGTGCCAGCACCCCCGGGGGGACAGGGGGCTTGGGGTCACCCCTCCACTTT. As protein: CASTPGGTGGLGSPLHF.